This T cell receptor beta chain was captured by sequencing in a study of radiotherapy plus CTLA-4 blockade in lung cancer. Across the study: Objective responses occurred in 18% of patients; roughly 30% had disease control. Whole-study findings and limits: Blood-borne expansion of tumor-derived TCR clones followed radiotherapy plus ipilimumab. Early clone dynamics of blood T cells, plus interferon-beta, reportedly predicted response best.

The method was immunoSEQ multiplex PCR; TCRdb's version includes in-frame clones alone and lacks a portion of them. The repertoire includes 55,000 to 80,000 clones, about nine tenths of them detected once, and 40% to 45% sits in the top ten. As concerns this clone: Antigen: not known.

CDR1 SNHLY and CDR2 FYNNEI come from the germline V gene. The CDR3 loop spans 16 amino acids. The germline V and J ends were trimmed by 5 bases and 5 bases, with 21 bases remaining between them. The sample here was peripheral blood, taken from a patient treated with radiotherapy plus ipilimumab. The sequence was collected from a human donor with non-small cell lung cancer that progressed on radiotherapy plus ipilimumab. This sequence joins TRBV2 and TRBJ1-1; unclear D gene. The CDR3 coding sequence is TGTGCCAGCAGTCACGTGCACGAAGTAGGTTGGACTGAAGCTTTCTTT. Translation: CASSHVHEVGWTEAFF.